This TCR beta chain was recovered during a study of molecular identifiers for immune sequencing clone quantification. Preparation methods for the bulk TCR libraries were those previously described, with listed TCR primers. TCRdb recomputed calls from the PCR reads with MiXCR, one row per CDR3 protein. In the table there are roughly 100,000 distinct CDR3 sequences, 30% to 45% of which are singletons. CDR1 and CDR2 from the germline V gene are KGHDR and SFDVKD. The CDR3 is made up of 14 amino acids. Comment on this clonotype: Its antigen is currently unknown. At one end the junction does not follow the germline gene, possibly because of a read error.

General study findings and limits: Barcode sharing among identical TCR molecules could make large clones appear smaller.

The sequence came from a human donor in good health. Some libraries in this study had Jurkat cell RNA spiked in. Sample: naive CD8+ T cells from blood, with Jurkat cell RNA spiked in. The subset: FACS-sorted CD8+CD4-CCR7+CD45RA+ naive T cells. This chain uses TRBV24-1 with TRBJ1-2; D is uncertain. The CDR3 reads CAASDWETNYGYTF. CDR3 in DNA: TGTGCCGCCAGTGACTGGGAAACTAACTATGGCTACACCTTC.